The entry below gives a single T cell receptor beta chain sequence along with its context. The antigen remains unidentified. The method was immunoSEQ multiplex PCR; TCRdb's version includes in-frame clones alone and lacks a portion of them. Among 90,000 to 130,000 clones listed, 70% to 90% were seen once. CDR1 is KGHDR and CDR2 is SFDVKD in the germline V gene. Trimming left V 0 bases short and J 5 bases short, with 1 base between. This CDR3 has 11 amino acids. Whether given at about 4 or about 12 weeks, second doses were pooled. The data originate from a study of T cell responses to AZD1222 COVID-19 vaccine. Notes on the study in general: Mostly white British, mostly female donors; authors suggested clonal diversity may be underestimated. Dominant at 160-218 and 743-854, vaccine-associated CD4 TCRs also spanned spike.

The material sequenced was peripheral blood, taken 28 days after the second AZD1222 dose. The TCR originated in an adult who received the AZD1222 COVID-19 vaccine. The chain has TRBV24-1 and TRBJ2-7; no firm D call. The DNA for the CDR3 is TGTGCCACCAGTGATTTGAACGAGCAGTACTTC. It encodes CATSDLNEQYF.